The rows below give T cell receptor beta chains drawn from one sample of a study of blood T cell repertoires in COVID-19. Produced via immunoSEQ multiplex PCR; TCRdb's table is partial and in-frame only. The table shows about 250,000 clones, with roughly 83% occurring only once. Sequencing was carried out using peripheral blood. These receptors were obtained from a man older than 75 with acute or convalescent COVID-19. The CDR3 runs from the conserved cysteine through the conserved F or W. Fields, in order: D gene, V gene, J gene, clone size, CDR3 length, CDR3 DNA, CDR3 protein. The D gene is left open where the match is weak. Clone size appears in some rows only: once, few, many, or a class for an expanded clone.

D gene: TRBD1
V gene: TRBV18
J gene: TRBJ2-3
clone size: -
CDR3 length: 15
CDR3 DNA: TGTGCCAGCTCACCCTGGACAGGGACGACAGATACGCAGTATTTT
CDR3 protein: CASSPWTGTTDTQYF

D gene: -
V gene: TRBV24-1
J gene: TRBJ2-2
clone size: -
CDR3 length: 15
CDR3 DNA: TGTGCCACCAGTGATTTTCGTTTGAACACCGGGGAGCTGTTTTTT
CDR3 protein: CATSDFRLNTGELFF

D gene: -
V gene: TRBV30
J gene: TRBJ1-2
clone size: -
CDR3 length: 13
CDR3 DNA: TGTGCCTGGAGTGTTAAGAGTAACTATGGCTACACCTTC
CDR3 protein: CAWSVKSNYGYTF

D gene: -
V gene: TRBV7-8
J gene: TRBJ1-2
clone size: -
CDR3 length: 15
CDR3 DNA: TGTGCCAGCAGCTTAGCCGCAGGGCTGGGCTATGGCTACACCTTC
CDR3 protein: CASSLAAGLGYGYTF

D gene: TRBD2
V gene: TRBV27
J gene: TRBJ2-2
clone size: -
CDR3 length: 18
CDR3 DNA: TGTGCCAGCAGTTTAACTACGGGACTAGCGGGGGCGGTCGGGGAGCTGTTTTTT
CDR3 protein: CASSLTTGLAGAVGELFF

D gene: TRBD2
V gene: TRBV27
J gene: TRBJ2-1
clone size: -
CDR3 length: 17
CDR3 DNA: TGTGCCAGCAGTTTATCTAGCGGGGAAAGCTCCTACAATGAGCAGTTCTTC
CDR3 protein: CASSLSSGESSYNEQFF

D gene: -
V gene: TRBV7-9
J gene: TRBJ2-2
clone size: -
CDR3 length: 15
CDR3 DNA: TGTGCCAGCAGCCCAAGCGGGTTGAACACCGGGGAGCTGTTTTTT
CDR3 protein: CASSPSGLNTGELFF

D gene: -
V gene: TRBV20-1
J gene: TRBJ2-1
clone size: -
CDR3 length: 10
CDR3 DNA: TGCAGTGCTTTTAGAGGGTCGGAGTTCTTC
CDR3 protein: CSAFRGSEFF

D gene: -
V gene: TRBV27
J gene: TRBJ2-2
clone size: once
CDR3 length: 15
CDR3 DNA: TGTGCCAGCCGACGGGGAATAGCGAACACCGGGGAGCTGTTTTTT
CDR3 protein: CASRRGIANTGELFF

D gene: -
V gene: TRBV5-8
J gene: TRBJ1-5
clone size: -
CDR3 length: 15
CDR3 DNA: TGTGCCAGCAGCCCCGGTTTGTCCAGCAATCAGCCCCAGCATTTT
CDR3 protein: CASSPGLSSNQPQHF

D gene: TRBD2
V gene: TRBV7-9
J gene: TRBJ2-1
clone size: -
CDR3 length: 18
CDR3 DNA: TGTGCCAGCAGCATCCGGGTCATCCTAGCGGGAGGGACTAATGAGCAGTTCTTC
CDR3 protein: CASSIRVILAGGTNEQFF

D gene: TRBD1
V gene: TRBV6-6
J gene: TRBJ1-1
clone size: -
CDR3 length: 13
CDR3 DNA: TGTGCCAGCAGTCCTAACACAGGGGCTTGGGCTTTCTTT
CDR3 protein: CASSPNTGAWAFF

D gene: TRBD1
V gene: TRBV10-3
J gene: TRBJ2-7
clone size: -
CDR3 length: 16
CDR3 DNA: TGTGCCATCAGTCGAGAGCCCGGGACAGGAGTCTACGAGCAGTACTTC
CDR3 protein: CAISREPGTGVYEQYF

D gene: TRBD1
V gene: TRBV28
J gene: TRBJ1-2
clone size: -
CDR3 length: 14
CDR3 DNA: TGTGCCAGCAGTTTAGGGGGACAGGGTGGCGGCTACACCTTC
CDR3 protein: CASSLGGQGGGYTF

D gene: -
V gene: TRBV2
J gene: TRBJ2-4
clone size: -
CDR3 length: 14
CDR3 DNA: TGTGCCAGCAACCCGACAGGCGCCAAAAACATTCAGTACTTC
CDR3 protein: CASNPTGAKNIQYF

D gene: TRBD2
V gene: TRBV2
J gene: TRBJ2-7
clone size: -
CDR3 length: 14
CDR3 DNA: TGTGCCAGCAGAGGAGCGGGGGGGACCCTCGAGCAGTACTTC
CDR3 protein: CASRGAGGTLEQYF

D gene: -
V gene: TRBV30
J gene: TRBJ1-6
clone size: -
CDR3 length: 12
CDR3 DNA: TGTGCCTGGAGTGTACTTGAGTCACCCCTCCACTTT
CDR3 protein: CAWSVLESPLHF

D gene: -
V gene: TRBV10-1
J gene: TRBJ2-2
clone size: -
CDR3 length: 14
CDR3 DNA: TGCGCCAGCAATCCCGGCTCACTAGGGGGGGAGCTGTTTTTT
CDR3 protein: CASNPGSLGGELFF

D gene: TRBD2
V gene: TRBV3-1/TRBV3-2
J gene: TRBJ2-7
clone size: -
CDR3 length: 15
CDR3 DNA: TGTGCCAGCAGCCTTCCTAGCGGGAGCTTTTCCGAGCAGTACTTC
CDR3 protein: CASSLPSGSFSEQYF

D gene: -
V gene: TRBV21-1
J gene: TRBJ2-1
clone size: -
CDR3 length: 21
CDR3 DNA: TGTGCCAGCAGCAAAGTCGGGACTAGCGGGAGGGCCCGGGTAGAACGAAATGAGCAGTTCTTC
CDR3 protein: CASSKVGTSGRARVERNEQFF

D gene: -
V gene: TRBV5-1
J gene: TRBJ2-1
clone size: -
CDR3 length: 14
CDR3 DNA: TGCGCCAGCAGCTTGACTGTCACGAGCAATGAGCAGTTCTTC
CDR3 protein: CASSLTVTSNEQFF

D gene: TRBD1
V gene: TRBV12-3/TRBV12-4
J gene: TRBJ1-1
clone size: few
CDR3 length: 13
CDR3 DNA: TGTGCCAGCAGGGACAGGGTAGACACTGAAGCTTTCTTT
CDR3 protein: CASRDRVDTEAFF

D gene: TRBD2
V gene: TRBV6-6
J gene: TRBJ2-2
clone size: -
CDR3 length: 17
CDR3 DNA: TGTGCCAGCAGTCACGGGATACGAGCGGGAGTCACCGGGGAGCTGTTTTTT
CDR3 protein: CASSHGIRAGVTGELFF

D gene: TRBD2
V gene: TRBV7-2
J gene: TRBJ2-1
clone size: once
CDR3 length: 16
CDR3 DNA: TGTGCCAGCAGCTTCCCGACTAGCGGGGGGGCCGGTGAGCAGTTCTTC
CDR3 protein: CASSFPTSGGAGEQFF

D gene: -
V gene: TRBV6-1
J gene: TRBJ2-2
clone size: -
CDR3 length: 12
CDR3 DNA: TGTGCCAGCAGTGATACCCTCCGGGGGCTGTTTTTT
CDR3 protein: CASSDTLRGLFF

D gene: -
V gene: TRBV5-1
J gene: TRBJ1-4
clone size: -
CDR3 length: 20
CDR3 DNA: TGCGCCAGCAGCTTGGCCCGATCCTCCTCCGACAGTGCAACTAATGAAAAACTGTTTTTT
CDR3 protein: CASSLARSSSDSATNEKLFF

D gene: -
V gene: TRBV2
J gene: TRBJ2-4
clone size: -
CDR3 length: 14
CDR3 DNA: TGTGCCAGCAGTGAAACCAGTGCCAAAAACATTCAGTACTTC
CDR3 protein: CASSETSAKNIQYF

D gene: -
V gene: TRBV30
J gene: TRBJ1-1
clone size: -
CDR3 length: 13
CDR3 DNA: TGTGCCTGGATGACAGACAGAAACACTGAAGCTTTCTTT
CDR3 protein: CAWMTDRNTEAFF

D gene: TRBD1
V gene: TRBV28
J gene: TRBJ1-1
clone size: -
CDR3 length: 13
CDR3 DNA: TGTGCCAGCAGATTACAGGGGTTCACTGAAGCTTTCTTT
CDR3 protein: CASRLQGFTEAFF

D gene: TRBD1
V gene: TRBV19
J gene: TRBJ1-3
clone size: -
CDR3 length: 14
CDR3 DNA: TGTGCCAGTCCCGACAGGGGCTCTGGAAACACCATATATTTT
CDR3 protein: CASPDRGSGNTIYF

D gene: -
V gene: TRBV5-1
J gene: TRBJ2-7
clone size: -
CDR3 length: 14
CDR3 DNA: TGCGCCAGCAGCGTGTCCCAGGGCTCCTACGAGCAGTACTTC
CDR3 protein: CASSVSQGSYEQYF

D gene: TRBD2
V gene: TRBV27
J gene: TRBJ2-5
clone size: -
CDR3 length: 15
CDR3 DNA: TGTGCCAGCGCCACCAGGCGACTAGCCCAAGAGACCCAGTACTTC
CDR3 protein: CASATRRLAQETQYF